These 8 T cell receptor beta chains were sequenced from one sample in a study of Ad26.COV2.S vaccination and SARS-CoV-2 variants. Generated by immunoSEQ multiplex PCR, the TCRdb table keeps only in-frame clones and is missing some. The repertoire consists of roughly 350,000 clones, with around 90% occurring once and the leading ten covering 6.4%. The treatment denotes: roughly 19 received Ad26.COV2.S at low or high dose, single or two shots; a few received placebo; per-sample allocation not given. Sampling took place 63 days after the first vaccine or placebo injection. The source was peripheral blood, collected in a trial of Ad26.COV2.S vaccine versus placebo. These receptors were taken from a person between 18 and 59 years old who received the Ad26.COV2.S COVID-19 vaccine or a placebo.

The chain recombines TRBV6-2 or TRBV6-3 with TRBJ2-5; D not certain. The germline CDR1 and CDR2 sequences are MNHEY and SVGEGT. V gave up 0 bases and J gave up 1 base, with 9 bases separating them. This CDR3 contains 15 residues. The CDR3 DNA follows: TGTGCCAGCAGTTACTCGAATGGGTTCCAAGAGACCCAGTACTTC. This translates into CASSYSNGFQETQYF.

The chain couples TRBV7-9 to TRBJ1-2; D possibly corresponds to TRBD1 (6 bases). CDR1 and CDR2 from the germline V gene are SEHNR and FQNEAQ (reference sequence). Trimming pared 5 bases from V and 4 bases from J, leaving 20 bases between. CDR3 length: 16 residues. DNA for the CDR3: TGTGCCAGCAGCCTATCAGACCTCAGGGGCGCCTATGGCTACACCTTC. Its translation is CASSLSDLRGAYGYTF.

This rearrangement joins TRBV6-5 to TRBJ1-1; D unclear. This CDR3 has 14 amino acids. CDR1 and CDR2 from the germline V gene are MNHEY and SVGAGI. V lost 6 bases to trimming and J lost 0 bases, with 11 bases between them. CDR3 DNA: TGTGCCAGCAGCCAGTTGGCCATGAACACTGAAGCTTTCTTT. Its translation is CASSQLAMNTEAFF.

V is TRBV7-2 and J is TRBJ1-5; TRBD1 might be the D (5 bases). The CDR3 is 15 residues long. CDR1 is SGHTA and CDR2 is FQGNSA in the germline V gene. Trimming took 0 bases from V and 6 from J, leaving 12 bases between them. DNA for the CDR3: TGTGCCAGCAGCTTAGCGTTCGAAGGGGTTCAGCCCCAGCATTTT. Its translation is CASSLAFEGVQPQHF.

The table lists this clone with a count of one. The chain carries TRBV12-3 or TRBV12-4 and TRBJ1-2, with TRBD1 as a possible D gene (6 bases). This CDR3 has 13 residues. V was clipped by 10 bases and J by 7 bases, with 19 bases between them. The chain's CDR3 is CAIGRSGERGYTF. The CDR3 DNA follows: TGTGCCATCGGGAGGTCAGGGGAACGTGGCTACACCTTC.

This chain connects TRBV19 to TRBJ2-5; 7 nucleotides match TRBD1. Germline CDR1 LNHDA, CDR2 SQIVND (reference sequence). Germline trimming cut 6 bases from V and 3 bases from J; bases unmatched to any gene: 4. The CDR3 is made up of 13 amino acids. DNA for the CDR3: TGTGCCAGTAGCTTTACAGGGGAAGAGACCCAGTACTTC. Its protein is CASSFTGEETQYF.

The V gene is TRBV5-1, the J gene TRBJ1-2, with D uncertain. The CDR3 spans 13 residues. Per germline, CDR1 SGHRS and CDR2 YFSETQ. The ends were cut back, 2 bases at V and 6 bases at J, with 11 bases in the middle. CDR3 nucleotides: TGCGCCAGCAGCTTAGTAAGGTCCGATGGCTACACCTTC. Translation gives CASSLVRSDGYTF.

The chain's CDR3 is CASSRQGNSYGYTF. CDR3 bases: TGTGCCAGCAGTCGACAGGGGAATTCCTATGGCTACACCTTC. The chain recombines TRBV28 with TRBJ1-2; 8 nucleotides align to TRBD1. The CDR3 spans 14 residues. CDR1 MDHEN and CDR2 SYDVKM come from the germline V gene. The V gene end was trimmed by 5 bases and the J gene end by 4 bases; junction bases not matched to a gene: 6.